This entry describes one TCR beta chain. The target antigen is unknown. Germline V gene sequence: CDR1 SEHNR, CDR2 FQNEAQ (reference sequence). This CDR3 has 14 amino acids. Trimming pared 5 bases from V and 0 bases from J, leaving 10 bases between. This sample stems from a study of T cell responses to AZD1222 COVID-19 vaccine. General study results and limits: Vaccine-associated CD4 TCRs spanned spike, dominant at 160-218 and 743-854. Repertoires in all cases were sampled only once the peak T cell response had passed. Reportedly, close to half of spike-specific TCRs are directed against unmutated variant regions.

Sequencing used immunoSEQ multiplex PCR; TCRdb keeps in-frame clones, though not all of them. This sample has around 120,000 clones, with over 80% found just once. Second-dose intervals near 4 or 12 weeks were combined. The sequencing used peripheral blood, collected 28 days after the second AZD1222 dose. The receptor was derived from an adult who received the AZD1222 COVID-19 vaccine. The genes are TRBV7-9 and TRBJ1-1; D is uncertain. The CDR3 coding sequence is TGTGCCAGCAGCCTCGGACTGATGAACACTGAAGCTTTCTTT. Its protein is CASSLGLMNTEAFF.